One sample yielded the 6 T cell receptor beta chains listed below, sequenced in a study of T cells after yellow fever vaccination. TCRdb ran MiXCR on the 5' RACE reads and lists one entry per CDR3 protein. Seen here are 200,000 to 250,000 distinct CDR3 sequences, approximately 3.2% observed once, and the top ten hold approximately 3.5%. The sample in question was CD4+ T cells sorted from PBMCs, obtained 10 days after the yellow fever booster vaccination. The receptors stem from a man aged 18 to 29 who received the YFV17D yellow fever vaccine.

This clonotype was recorded many times. The V call is TRBV12-3 or TRBV12-4, the J call TRBJ2-5, with 7 bases aligning to TRBD2. This CDR3 has 13 residues. Trimming removed 9 bases from V and 2 bases from J; junction bases left unmatched: 6. The CDR3 reads CARDGGLQETQYF. The CDR3 bases are TGTGCCAGGGACGGGGGGTTGCAAGAGACCCAGTACTTC.

This clonotype occurred many times. The J gene is TRBJ2-3, the V gene TRBV5-1, with 9 bases identical to TRBD2. CDR1 is SGHRS and CDR2 is YFSETQ in the germline V gene. After removal of 4 bases from V and 6 bases from J, the junction contained 6 bases not matched to a gene. The CDR3 length is 14 residues. The chain's CDR3 is CASSAGLAEDTQYF. CDR3 DNA: TGCGCCAGCAGCGCGGGACTAGCCGAGGATACGCAGTATTTT. The full variable domain, its missing parts supplied by reference TRBV5-1 and TRBJ2-3, is KAGVTQTPRYLIKTRGQQVTLSCSPISGHRSVSWYQQTPGQGLQFLFEYFSETQRNKGNFPGRFSGRQFSNSRSEMNVSTLELGDSALYLCASSAGLAEDTQYFGPGTRLTVL.

Ten or more counts support this clonotype. This sequence joins TRBV20-1 and TRBJ1-1; D unresolved. The CDR3 has 12 residues. Germline loops: CDR1 DFQATT, CDR2 SNEGSKA (reference sequence). Trimming took 5 bases from V and 4 from J, leaving 11 bases between them. Here the CDR3 reads CSALEDATEAFF. The DNA of the CDR3 is TGCAGTGCTTTAGAAGATGCCACTGAAGCTTTCTTT.

This clonotype was seen many times. This rearrangement joins TRBV5-6 to TRBJ1-5; 7 positions match TRBD1. This CDR3 spans 16 amino acids. CDR1 is SGHDT and CDR2 is YYEEEE in the germline V gene. J gave up 1 base and V 2 bases, and 6 bases lay outside the gene matches. This CDR3 is CASSLGGRGSNQPQHF. DNA for the CDR3: TGTGCCAGCAGCTTAGGGGGCCGGGGAAGCAATCAGCCCCAGCATTTT. Filled out from reference TRBV5-6 and TRBJ1-5, the complete variable domain reads DAGVTQSPTHLIKTRGQQVTLRCSPKSGHDTVSWYQQALGQGPQFIFQYYEEEERQRGNFPDRFSGHQFPNYSSELNVNALLLGDSALYLCASSLGGRGSNQPQHFGDGTRLSIL.

This clonotype was seen repeatedly, ten times or more. V gene TRBV12-3 or TRBV12-4 combines with J gene TRBJ2-1, with a weak D call TRBD2 (5 bases). V lost 5 bases to trimming and J lost 8 bases, with 13 bases between them. This CDR3 has 13 amino acids. CDR3 nucleotide sequence: TGTGCCAGCAGTCCACGTCTGCGGGATGAGCAGTTCTTC. This gives the protein CASSPRLRDEQFF.

This chain joins TRBV5-1 and TRBJ1-1, with D unresolved. This CDR3 spans 15 amino acids. Germline V gene lookup returns CDR1 SGHRS and CDR2 YFSETQ. Trimming took 4 bases from V and 1 from J, leaving 14 bases between them. The CDR3 is CASSPLAHPNTEAFF. The DNA of the CDR3 is TGCGCCAGCAGCCCCCTGGCACATCCGAACACTGAAGCTTTCTTT.